The 5 T cell receptor beta chains below all came from one sample that was sequenced in a study of T cells after yellow fever vaccination. Via MiXCR, TCRdb re-called the 5' RACE reads, giving one row per CDR3 protein. The profile shows 120,000 to 150,000 distinct CDR3 sequences, less than 9.5% of them singletons. The specimen was CD4+ T cells sorted from PBMCs, collected 5 days after the yellow fever booster vaccination. These receptors were taken from a man between 25 and 39 years old who received the YFV17D yellow fever vaccine.

In this sample, this clonotype turned up many times. J is TRBJ1-6 and V is TRBV12-3 or TRBV12-4; 8 bases fit TRBD1. The trim removed 7 bases at V and 9 bases at J, leaving 2 bases unmatched. This CDR3 is built from 12 residues. For the CDR3, the DNA is TGTGCCAGCACTGGACAGGGTTCACCCCTCCACTTT. Its translation is CASTGQGSPLHF.

This clonotype was seen many times. This chain connects TRBV28 to TRBJ2-1, with a possible D match to TRBD2 (5 bases). CDR3 length equals 17 residues. Trimming stripped 4 bases from V and 4 bases from J, with 20 bases between. From germline, CDR1 is MDHEN and CDR2 SYDVKM. CDR3 nucleotides: TGTGCCAGCAGTTCCCCCCCAGACGGGGAATTTTACAATGAGCAGTTCTTC. Translating it yields CASSSPPDGEFYNEQFF.

This clonotype has just a few counts. The gene calls are TRBV20-1 and TRBJ2-2; D might be TRBD1 or TRBD2, each matching 5 bases. The germline CDR1 and CDR2 sequences are DFQATT and SNEGSKA (reference sequence). Trimming pared 5 bases from V and 6 bases from J, leaving 19 bases between. CDR3 length: 15 amino acids. DNA of the CDR3: TGCAGTGCTTCCACGCCGGGACGGCCGGCCGGGGAGCTGTTTTTT. Translated: CSASTPGRPAGELFF.

This clonotype was recorded many times. The rearrangement joins TRBV20-1 to TRBJ1-1, with 8 bases that match TRBD1. The CDR3 runs to 13 residues. The germline CDR1 and CDR2 sequences are DFQATT and SNEGSKA (reference sequence). V was clipped by 4 bases and J by 9 bases; unmatched bases: 10. This chain's CDR3 is CSATMTGELQAFF. DNA for the CDR3: TGCAGTGCTACGATGACAGGGGAGCTTCAAGCTTTCTTT.

This clonotype came up many times. The rearrangement links TRBV20-1 to TRBJ2-7, with D maybe TRBD1 (5 bases). CDR1 DFQATT and CDR2 SNEGSKA come from the germline V gene (reference sequence). The CDR3 contains 15 residues. The V gene lost 2 bases and the J gene lost 4 bases, with 18 bases spanning the gap. The CDR3, as DNA: TGCAGTGCTAGACACTTACACCCCGACAGATACGAGCAGTACTTC. Translated, it gives CSARHLHPDRYEQYF.